These T cell receptor beta chains were read from a single sample in a study of Tregs in tolerant kidney transplant recipients. Assay: immunoSEQ multiplex PCR; the TCRdb copy retains only in-frame clones and omits some. The table records about 100,000 clones, 80% to 95% of them present only once. Sequences were derived from CD4+ T cells from blood (PBMCs), sampled 12 months after the transplant. All receptors derive from a human patient who received a combined kidney and bone marrow transplant. The graft donor may have given rise to some T cells. Each CDR3 is given without its conserved first and last residue. A D gene is named only where the DNA matches it firmly.

>.|TRBJ1-4|TRBV2
ASSVWGMEGEKLF
>TRBD2|TRBJ2-1|TRBV7-3
ASGSGRTGYNEQF
>.|TRBJ1-5|TRBV29-1
SVGQGNQPQH
>.|TRBJ1-3|TRBV11-3
ASSFRDPGGGNTIY
>.|TRBJ2-3|TRBV7-9
ASSLETTFYTDTQY
>.|TRBJ2-6|TRBV12-5
ASGLLRETAGANVLT
>TRBD1|TRBJ1-5|TRBV7-8
ASSLEGQLSNQPQH
>TRBD1|TRBJ1-4|TRBV27
ASSFQTGNTGKLF
>TRBD1|TRBJ2-1|TRBV29-1
SVEGGQGGVNEQF
>TRBD1|TRBJ1-3|TRBV18
ASSPLEGASGNTIY
>.|TRBJ2-3|TRBV29-1
SVVAGMYTDTQY
>TRBD1|TRBJ2-7|TRBV29-1
SVVNRDRAEEQY
>.|TRBJ1-2|TRBV27
ASRGARWRDNGYT
>TRBD1|TRBJ1-5|TRBV2
ASSGGQAYQPQH
>TRBD1|TRBJ1-3|TRBV7-8
ASSLVRTGYSGNTIY
>.|TRBJ2-7|TRBV29-1
SVGVKGRLNEQY
>.|TRBJ1-1|TRBV30
AWMGVEAF
>.|TRBJ1-1|TRBV7-3
ASSLYSQGTEAF
>.|TRBJ1-2|TRBV7-6
ASSLDGRYGYT
>.|TRBJ1-2|TRBV11-3
ASSLDSYGYT
>TRBD2|TRBJ2-3|TRBV5-1
ASSRGGADTQY
>.|TRBJ2-7|TRBV5-1
ASSPMAGTYEQY
>.|TRBJ2-4|TRBV18
ASSPSDIQY
>.|TRBJ2-5|TRBV9
ASSVGGEETQY
>TRBD2|.|TRBV5-1
ASSLARVTSGRASEQY
>TRBD2|TRBJ2-5|TRBV7-3
ASSLTGLAGEAQY
>TRBD2|TRBJ2-1|TRBV11-2
ASSLGRGVSYNEQF
>TRBD2|TRBJ2-5|TRBV5-4
ASSLFKGGRQETQY
>TRBD2|TRBJ2-7|TRBV7-9
ASSLALAFTYEQY
>TRBD1|TRBJ1-2|TRBV30
AWSGTGANYGYT
>TRBD2|TRBJ2-5|TRBV9
ASSQTSDQETQY
>.|TRBJ2-1|TRBV11-2
ASSLEVRGSGSYNEQF
>TRBD1|TRBJ1-1|TRBV28
ASSLPRTGWTEAF
>.|TRBJ2-1|TRBV9
ASSPSTGRDEQF
>.|TRBJ2-6|TRBV4-3
ASSQVISGRASGANVLT
>TRBD2|TRBJ2-3|TRBV5-6
ASTPDAGEQSRTQY
>.|TRBJ1-1|TRBV18
ASSPPSGGVGTEAF
>TRBD2|TRBJ2-5|TRBV29-1
SVEWSAGGETQY
>.|TRBJ2-1|TRBV5-1
ASTFHAGSSYNEQF
>.|TRBJ2-5|TRBV15
ATSRDPGGWYQETQY
>TRBD2|TRBJ2-1|TRBV7-2
ASSRTSDVNEQF
>.|TRBJ1-2|TRBV11-3
ASSFDTQFVSGYT
>TRBD1|TRBJ2-3|TRBV19
ASNRGQDTQY
>TRBD1|TRBJ1-2|TRBV28
ASSLIGTGYGYT
>.|TRBJ1-3|TRBV5-4
ASSLPGAGNTIY
>TRBD1|TRBJ1-6|TRBV5-1
ASSFGNRGSSYNSPLH
>TRBD2|TRBJ2-2|TRBV6-6
ASSYSDSGITGELF
>.|TRBJ1-6|TRBV9
ASSVRASSYNSPLH
>.|.|TRBV4-3
ASSQDWDTFYEQY
>.|TRBJ1-1|TRBV4-2
ASSQDSRGGTEAF
>.|TRBJ2-5|TRBV4-3
ASSQEYGETQY
>TRBD1|TRBJ1-4|TRBV6-5
ASRRQGAREKLF
>TRBD2|TRBJ2-5|TRBV12-5
ASGLRTSVRETQY
>TRBD1|TRBJ1-1|TRBV27
ATQDRGNREAF
>.|TRBJ2-3|TRBV4-1
ASSQGAAPSTDTQY
>TRBD2|TRBJ2-7|TRBV14
ASSQFPREANYEQY